This T cell receptor beta chain appears in the sequencing data of a study of patients and donors after allogeneic stem cell transplantation. TCRdb reprocessed the RT-PCR reads with MiXCR, giving one entry per CDR3 protein. In the table there are 40,000 to 45,000 distinct CDR3 sequences, roughly 29% of which are singletons. Germline assignment: CDR1 SEHNR and CDR2 FQNEAQ (reference sequence). This CDR3 comprises 15 residues. The V and J ends lost 0 bases and 6 bases respectively, with 14 bases between them. This TCR came from a human donor who was either an allogeneic HSCT recipient or a stem cell or donor lymphocyte infusion donor (not recorded which). It is not recorded whose cells these are; they may come from a transplant donor. Sequenced input: blood, either unsorted or a sorted T cell fraction (not recorded which). The chain is built from TRBV7-9 and TRBJ1-2; D remains ambiguous. The CDR3 bases are TGTGCCAGCAGCTTAGCCGTTTCACGGTTCCATGGCTACACCTTC. It specifies CASSLAVSRFHGYTF.